Listed below are T cell receptor beta chains from one sample, sequenced in a study of alternative splicing in chronic myeloid leukemia remission. Using the bulk RNA-seq reads, TCRdb records one entry per CDR3 protein without DNA. The sample includes several hundred distinct CDR3 sequences, roughly 95% seen only once; the top ten take about 8.6%. The sequenced sample was PBMCs. These receptors were obtained from a person between 30 and 49 years old in good health. The CDR3 runs from the conserved cysteine through the conserved F or W. The order of the fields is J gene, clone size, V gene, CDR3 protein. Expanded clones get a size class; other rows say once, few or many, or leave the size out.

J gene: TRBJ1-1; clone size: -; V gene: TRBV2; CDR3 protein: CASRGQPAMNTEAFF
J gene: TRBJ2-2; clone size: -; V gene: TRBV7-2; CDR3 protein: CASSSLIGQKNTGELFF
J gene: TRBJ2-3; clone size: -; V gene: TRBV4-2; CDR3 protein: CASRPRGEGTDMQYF
J gene: TRBJ2-1; clone size: once; V gene: TRBV11-2; CDR3 protein: CASSQRGDRSYNEQFF
J gene: TRBJ2-7; clone size: once; V gene: TRBV11-2; CDR3 protein: CASSLSDSYEQYF
J gene: TRBJ2-7; clone size: once; V gene: TRBV20-1; CDR3 protein: CSARYDYEQYF
J gene: TRBJ1-1; clone size: -; V gene: TRBV19; CDR3 protein: CASSTRELVTEAFF
J gene: TRBJ1-2; clone size: -; V gene: TRBV2; CDR3 protein: CASSPGYAGGYTF
J gene: TRBJ2-2; clone size: -; V gene: TRBV7-9; CDR3 protein: CASSLNTGELFF
J gene: TRBJ1-3; clone size: -; V gene: TRBV19; CDR3 protein: CASTYSVPYIYF
J gene: TRBJ1-6; clone size: -; V gene: TRBV6-6; CDR3 protein: CASIQGSYNSPLHF
J gene: TRBJ2-3; clone size: once; V gene: TRBV5-1; CDR3 protein: CASSLGDRDVDTQYF
J gene: TRBJ2-1; clone size: -; V gene: TRBV9; CDR3 protein: CASSVVPSLNYYNEQFF
J gene: TRBJ2-1; clone size: -; V gene: TRBV28; CDR3 protein: CASSFSSIESSHPNGYNEQFF
J gene: TRBJ2-1; clone size: -; V gene: TRBV3-2; CDR3 protein: CASSQGLGANEQFF
J gene: TRBJ2-3; clone size: -; V gene: TRBV7-3; CDR3 protein: CASSRNGGETDTQYF
J gene: TRBJ2-7; clone size: -; V gene: TRBV14; CDR3 protein: CASSQARDSASYEQYF
J gene: TRBJ1-2; clone size: once; V gene: TRBV29-1; CDR3 protein: CSTRTDGYTF
J gene: TRBJ2-1; clone size: -; V gene: TRBV5-4; CDR3 protein: CASSLGWEKVYNEQFF
J gene: TRBJ2-3; clone size: -; V gene: TRBV6-5; CDR3 protein: CASSWGIGTDTQYF
J gene: TRBJ1-6; clone size: -; V gene: TRBV28; CDR3 protein: CASRAQGVNSPLHF
J gene: TRBJ1-5; clone size: -; V gene: TRBV7-2; CDR3 protein: CASSRGGEQPQHF
J gene: TRBJ2-4; clone size: -; V gene: TRBV5-1; CDR3 protein: CASSPLGAVGIQYF